The 20 T cell receptor beta chains reported below all come from one sample, sequenced in a study of early T cells in non-severe SARS-CoV-2 infection. Each CDR3 protein gets one entry after TCRdb re-called the 5' RACE reads with MiXCR. The sample has roughly 65,000 distinct CDR3 sequences; about 11% are singletons. Sample: whole blood. These receptors were obtained from an adult who was a healthcare worker with PCR-confirmed SARS-CoV-2 infection or an uninfected control (not recorded which).

The chain recombines TRBV29-1 with TRBJ2-1; no definite D call. The CDR3 is 11 residues long. Germline-derived CDR1 and CDR2 are SQVTM and ANQGSEA. V was cut by 7 bases and J by 6 bases, with 10 bases left in between. CDR3 sequence reads: CSARDSNEQFF. The DNA of the CDR3 is TGCAGCGCCCGAGATAGCAATGAGCAGTTCTTC.

The J gene is TRBJ2-4, the V gene TRBV20-1; D might be TRBD2 (5 bases). Germline V gene lookup returns CDR1 DFQATT and CDR2 SNEGSKA (reference sequence). CDR3 length: 12 residues. V lost 6 bases and J 7 bases, leaving 13 bases between the germline ends. CDR3 DNA: TGCAGTGCATTTGCCCCGGGGAACATTCAGTACTTC. As protein: CSAFAPGNIQYF.

J is TRBJ2-7 and V is TRBV28, with D uncertain. V was shortened by 2 bases and J by 5 bases, with 22 bases between the two germline ends. The CDR3 covers 17 residues. The germline CDR1 and CDR2 sequences are MDHEN and SYDVKM. The CDR3 protein is CASSLRQVRLVRDEQYF. The CDR3 nucleotides read TGTGCCAGCAGTTTAAGGCAGGTCCGTCTCGTTCGGGACGAGCAGTACTTC.

This clonotype turned up a few times. The chain combines TRBV7-2 with TRBJ1-1, with D possibly TRBD1 on 5 matching bases. This CDR3 spans 13 amino acids. CDR1 and CDR2 (germline): SGHTA, FQGNSA. V lost 6 bases to trimming and J lost 2 bases, with 10 bases between them. The CDR3 bases are TGTGCCAGCAGACTGGGGCTTAACACTGAAGCTTTCTTT. Its protein product is CASRLGLNTEAFF. The complete variable domain, with remaining parts taken from reference TRBV7-2 and TRBJ1-1, reads GAGVSQSPSNKVTEKGKDVELRCDPISGHTALYWYRQSLGQGLEFLIYFQGNSAPDKSGLPSDRFSAERTGGSVSTLTIQRTQQEDSAVYLCASRLGLNTEAFFGQGTRLTVV.

Here the CDR3 reads CASSSRGLGEQYF. The CDR3 coding sequence is TGTGCCAGCAGCTCGAGGGGGCTAGGCGAGCAGTACTTC. This rearrangement joins TRBV7-9 to TRBJ2-7, with TRBD1 matching over 7 bases. CDR1 is SEHNR, CDR2 FQNEAQ, per germline (reference sequence). This CDR3 has 13 residues. V lost 4 bases, J lost 6 bases, and 6 bases stayed unmatched.

This clonotype was seen many times. The chain has TRBV6-2 or TRBV6-3 and TRBJ2-5; 12 positions agree with TRBD2. The germline gives CDR1 MNHEY, CDR2 SVGEGT. Trimming at V came to 8 bases and at J to 1 base, leaving 8 bases not matched to a gene. This CDR3 comprises 16 residues. CDR3 in DNA: TGTGCCAGCGGTACTAGCGGGAGGTCTTTCCAAGAGACCCAGTACTTC. Amino acid sequence: CASGTSGRSFQETQYF.

This clonotype was recorded a few times. This sequence joins TRBV25-1 and TRBJ2-7, with 10 bases lining up with TRBD2. Germline CDR1 and CDR2: MGHDK and SYGVNS. Unmatched junction bases numbered 6, after V lost 3 bases and J lost 7 bases. The CDR3 has 14 amino acids. The CDR3 nucleotides are TGTGCCAGCAGTGAGAGCGGGAGGGCCGGGGAGCAGTACTTC. This codes for CASSESGRAGEQYF.

This clonotype was detected ten times or more. The gene calls are TRBV2 and TRBJ2-3; TRBD2 matches 10 bases. V dropped 8 bases and J dropped 2; count of bases not matched to a gene: 7. The CDR3 runs 15 residues. Germline values: CDR1 SNHLY, CDR2 FYNNEI. CDR3 nucleotide sequence: TGTGCCAGCGCAGGACTAGCGGCGTACACAGATACGCAGTATTTT. It is translated as CASAGLAAYTDTQYF.

This clonotype was observed a handful of times. This chain connects TRBV28 to TRBJ2-7; D remains unclear. The CDR3 loop spans 15 amino acids. In germline, CDR1 is MDHEN, CDR2 SYDVKM. Trimming pared 3 bases from V and 7 bases from J, leaving 19 bases between. CDR3 in DNA: TGTGCCAGCAGTTTGGGTGACATAGCCTCGGGTGAGCAGTACTTC. This encodes CASSLGDIASGEQYF.

This chain connects TRBV20-1 to TRBJ2-5; D is ambiguous. From germline, CDR1 is DFQATT and CDR2 SNEGSKA (reference sequence). V was trimmed by 1 base and J by 1 base, leaving 7 bases between them. The CDR3 is 13 amino acids. The CDR3 DNA follows: TGCAGTGCTAGAGTAGCCTCCCAAGAGACCCAGTACTTC. Protein product: CSARVASQETQYF.

The genes are TRBV15 and TRBJ2-2; TRBD2 aligns across 7 bases. This CDR3 region has 18 residues. V trimming: 2 bases; J trimming: 4 bases; junction bases outside the gene matches: 13. Germline V gives CDR1 LNHNV, CDR2 YYDKDF (reference sequence). The chain's CDR3 is CATSRLPRVAGATGELFF. The CDR3 region has the DNA TGTGCCACCAGCAGACTCCCGCGGGTTGCGGGAGCCACCGGGGAGCTGTTTTTT. Combining the CDR3 with reference TRBV15 and TRBJ2-2 gives the whole variable domain DAMVIQNPRYQVTQFGKPVTLSCSQTLNHNVMYWYQQKSSQAPKLLFHYYDKDFNNEADTPDNFQSRRPNTSFCFLDIRSPGLGDTAMYLCATSRLPRVAGATGELFFGEGSRLTVL.

The gene calls are TRBV10-2 and TRBJ2-7, with 7 bases fitting TRBD2. V lost 8 bases, J lost 4 bases, and 8 bases stayed unmatched. The germline CDR1 and CDR2 sequences are WSHSY and SAAADI. CDR3 length: 13 amino acids. CDR3 DNA: TGCGCCAGCGTGGGGACTACCCCATACGAGCAGTACTTC. Its protein is CASVGTTPYEQYF.

This clonotype was seen more than once but under ten times. The V gene is TRBV7-8, the J gene TRBJ2-1, with D unclear. Between the trimmed V and J ends, which lost 0 bases and 7 bases, there was a span of 4 bases. CDR3 length: 12 residues. The germline CDR1 and CDR2 sequences are SGHVS and FQNEAQ. CDR3: CASSLALNEQFF. The DNA for the CDR3 is TGTGCCAGCAGCTTAGCTCTTAATGAGCAGTTCTTC.

The rearrangement joins TRBV2 to TRBJ2-1, with 8 bases lining up with TRBD2. The V gene's germline CDR1 is SNHLY and CDR2 FYNNEI. The CDR3 is 15 amino acids. With V trimmed by 4 bases and J by 5 bases, 7 bases remained unmatched. The CDR3 bases are TGTGCCAGCAGTGTCGTTAGCGGGAAAAACAATGAGCAGTTCTTC. Translating it yields CASSVVSGKNNEQFF.

This chain connects TRBV4-3 to TRBJ2-5, with 8 positions matching TRBD2. CDR3 size: 15 residues. Trimming took 6 bases from V and 5 from J; bases not matched to a gene: 11. Per the germline V gene, CDR1 is LGHNA and CDR2 is YSLEER. For the CDR3, the DNA is TGCGCCAGCAGTTATTCACTTAGCGGGACGGAGACCCAGTACTTC. Translating it yields CASSYSLSGTETQYF.

The chain links TRBV7-3 to TRBJ1-4, with D perhaps TRBD1 (6 bases). Trimming shortened V by 4 bases and J by 2 bases, and 20 bases separated the two germline ends. The CDR3 totals 18 residues. Germline loops: CDR1 SGHTA, CDR2 FQGTGA. CDR3 protein: CASSSRDNFTRTNEKLFF. Written as DNA, the CDR3 is TGTGCCAGCAGCTCCCGGGACAACTTTACTAGGACTAATGAAAAACTGTTTTTT.

This clonotype has at least ten counts. This chain links TRBV18 with TRBJ2-1; a weak D match, TRBD1 (5 bases). The CDR3 has 15 residues. V lost 4 bases and J lost 2, with 12 bases in between. CDR1 and CDR2 (germline): KGHSH, LQKENI. CDR3 sequence: CASSQQGEAYNEQFF. In DNA form, the CDR3 reads TGTGCCAGCTCACAGCAGGGTGAGGCCTACAATGAGCAGTTCTTC.

This clonotype was recorded at least ten times. The V and J genes are TRBV27 and TRBJ2-1; D unresolved. The CDR3 runs 13 residues. The germline CDR1 and CDR2 sequences are MNHEY and SMNVEV (reference sequence). V shed 3 bases and J shed 7 bases, with 10 bases lying between them. Here the CDR3 DNA reads TGTGCCAGCAGTTTTAAGGGTACAAATGAGCAGTTCTTC. It specifies CASSFKGTNEQFF.

In this sample, this clonotype turned up many times. This chain uses TRBV6-2 or TRBV6-3 with TRBJ2-2; D unresolved. V was pared by 6 bases and J by 2 bases, with 4 bases between. Germline V gene sequence: CDR1 MNHEY, CDR2 SVGEGT. The CDR3 contains 12 residues. CDR3 bases: TGTGCCAGCAGCTTAAACACCGGGGAGCTGTTTTTT. Its protein product is CASSLNTGELFF.

This clonotype was counted between two and nine times. J is TRBJ2-5 and V is TRBV18, with TRBD1 identical over 9 bases. Germline V lookup: CDR1 KGHSH, CDR2 LQKENI. V shed 0 bases and J 2 bases; nucleotides not matched to a gene: 1. This CDR3 spans 15 amino acids. CDR3 protein: CASSPPGQGQETQYF. As DNA, the CDR3 is TGTGCCAGCTCACCACCGGGACAGGGTCAAGAGACCCAGTACTTC. Full variable domain (remainder filled in from reference TRBV18 and TRBJ2-5): NAGVMQNPRHLVRRRGQEARLRCSPMKGHSHVYWYRQLPEEGLKFMVYLQKENIIDESGMPKERFSAEFPKEGPSILRIQQVVRGDSAAYFCASSPPGQGQETQYFGPGTRLLVL.